This TCR beta chain was sequenced during a study of OX40 agonist ivuxolimab in advanced cancers. As for the study in general: Among those treated, three patients had partial responses, one with hepatocellular carcinoma and two with cutaneous melanoma.

Study results and limitations: The investigators did not determine what antigen specificity the expanded peripheral T cells had. CD4+ and CD8+ T cells in blood underwent clonal expansion by week 6 at 0.1 to 3.0 mg/kg.

Generated by immunoSEQ multiplex PCR, the TCRdb table keeps only in-frame clones and is missing some. The sample includes more than 45,000 clones, about 88% of them seen just once. Comments on this clone: Its matching antigen is unknown.

V shed 4 bases, J shed 1 base, and the junction held 7 bases outside the gene matches. Per the germline V gene, CDR1 is SGHRS and CDR2 is YFSETQ. There are 16 residues in the CDR3. This chain joins TRBV5-1 and TRBJ2-2; 7 bases are a match to TRBD2. Source: CD4+ or CD8+ T cells sorted from blood, taken in a trial of the OX40 agonist ivuxolimab. The TCR comes from an adult with an advanced solid tumor such as melanoma, head and neck, liver or kidney cancer. CDR3 loop: CASSLRSGVNTGELFF. Written as DNA, the CDR3 is TGCGCCAGCAGCCTCAGGAGCGGGGTGAACACCGGGGAGCTGTTTTTT.